This TCR beta chain was observed in a study of blood T cell repertoires in COVID-19. Per the original methods: Nucleated cell counts were estimated from reference gene primer amplification. Profiled with immunoSEQ multiplex PCR; TCRdb holds only in-frame clones, not every one. Clone size and V and J calls were adopted from that table, with D and trimming inferred from the DNA. The sample holds 60,000 to 85,000 clones, roughly 83% seen once. The CDR3 covers 15 residues. Trimming cost V 6 bases and J 1 base; bases outside gene matches: 4. The V gene's germline CDR1 is SGHTA and CDR2 FQGNSA. This sequence originates from a man aged 80 or over with acute or convalescent COVID-19. The sample comprised peripheral blood. The chain recombines TRBV7-2 with TRBJ2-2; 8 nucleotides align to TRBD1. In DNA, the CDR3 is TGTGCCAGCAGTAGACAGGGGCGGAACACCGGGGAGCTGTTTTTT. Encoded protein: CASSRQGRNTGELFF.